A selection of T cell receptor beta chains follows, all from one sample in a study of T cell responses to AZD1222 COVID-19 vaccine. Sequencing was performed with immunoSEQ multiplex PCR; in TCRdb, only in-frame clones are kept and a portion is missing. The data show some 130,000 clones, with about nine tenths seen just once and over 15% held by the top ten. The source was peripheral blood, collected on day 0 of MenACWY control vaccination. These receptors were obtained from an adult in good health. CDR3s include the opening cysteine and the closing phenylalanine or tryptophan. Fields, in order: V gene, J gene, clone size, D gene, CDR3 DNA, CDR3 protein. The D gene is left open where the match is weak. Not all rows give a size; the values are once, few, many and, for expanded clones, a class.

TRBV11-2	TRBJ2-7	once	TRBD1	TGTGCCAGCAGCTTAGATTCCAGGGGGTTGAACGAGCAGTACTTC	CASSLDSRGLNEQYF
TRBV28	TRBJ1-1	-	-	TGTGCCAGCAGTTGGAACCGAGGGCACACTGAAGCTTTCTTT	CASSWNRGHTEAFF
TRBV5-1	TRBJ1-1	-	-	TGCGCCAGCAGCTTGTCCGGGGCGTTGGGGAGGGCTGAAGCTTTCTTT	CASSLSGALGRAEAFF
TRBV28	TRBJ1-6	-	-	TGTGCCAGCAGTTTAGTGAGATATAATTCACCCCTCCACTTT	CASSLVRYNSPLHF
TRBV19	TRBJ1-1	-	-	TGTGCCAGTAATAAAAAGAGGTACACTGAAGCTTTCTTT	CASNKKRYTEAFF
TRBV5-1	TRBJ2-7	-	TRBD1	TGCGCCAGCAGCAGACCGGGACAGGGTTCCTACGAGCAGTACTTC	CASSRPGQGSYEQYF
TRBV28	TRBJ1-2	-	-	TGTGCCAGCAGTTTAATAGGGGCTAACTATGGCTACACCTTC	CASSLIGANYGYTF
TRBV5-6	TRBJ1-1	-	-	TGTGCCAGCAGCCGGGACACTGAAGCTTTCTTT	CASSRDTEAFF
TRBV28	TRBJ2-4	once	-	TGTGCCAGCAGGGTAGCAGAACTAGCCAAAAACATTCAGTACTTC	CASRVAELAKNIQYF
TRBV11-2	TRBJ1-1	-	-	TGTGCCAGCAGCTTAGTGGTGGGTCTGAACACTGAAGCTTTCTTT	CASSLVVGLNTEAFF
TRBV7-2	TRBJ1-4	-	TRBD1	TGTGCCAGCAGCCCACCGGGACAGGGAGGGGAAAAACTGTTTTTT	CASSPPGQGGEKLFF
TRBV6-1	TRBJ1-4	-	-	TGTGCCAGCAGTGAACGGGTGTCGTTTTTTCACGAAAAACTGTTTTTT	CASSERVSFFHEKLFF
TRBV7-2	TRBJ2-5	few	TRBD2	TGTGCCAGCAGCTTAGGCCTCCCGCGCGGGAGGTCTTTTGCGGAGACCCAGTACTTC	CASSLGLPRGRSFAETQYF
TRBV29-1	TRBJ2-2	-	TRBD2	TGCAGCGCGGGGGGGGCAACCGCGAACACCGGGGAGCTGTTTTTT	CSAGGATANTGELFF
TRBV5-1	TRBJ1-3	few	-	TGCGCCAGCAGCCCCGGGACTACTGGAAACACCATATATTTT	CASSPGTTGNTIYF
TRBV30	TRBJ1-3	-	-	TGTGCCTGGAGTACCGGAGACACCATATATTTT	CAWSTGDTIYF
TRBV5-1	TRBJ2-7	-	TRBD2	TGCGCCAGCAGCTTAACCCCCCAGCGGGAGATGGCTGAGCAGTACTTC	CASSLTPQREMAEQYF
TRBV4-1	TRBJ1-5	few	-	TGCGCCAGCAGCCGCTACAAGAAGGAGACCCAGCATTTT	CASSRYKKETQHF
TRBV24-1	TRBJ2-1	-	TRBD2	TGTGCCACCAGTCCGGGGGGCTCCTACAATGAGCAGTTCTTC	CATSPGGSYNEQFF
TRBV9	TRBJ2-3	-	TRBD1	TGTGCCAGCAGCGAGGTGAGACAGGGGGCAGATACGCAGTATTTT	CASSEVRQGADTQYF
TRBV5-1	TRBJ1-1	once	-	TGCGCCAGCAGCTTGGCTTTCTCGACAAGGGGCGTAGGGACTGAAGCTTTCTTT	CASSLAFSTRGVGTEAFF
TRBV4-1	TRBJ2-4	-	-	TGCGCCAGCAGCCAAGATGGGGGTCGGACATTAGCCAAAAACATTCAGTACTTC	CASSQDGGRTLAKNIQYF
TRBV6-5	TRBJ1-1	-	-	TGTGCCAGCAGACCCAGGGAGTACACTGAAGCTTTCTTT	CASRPREYTEAFF
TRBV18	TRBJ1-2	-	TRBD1	TGTGCCAGCTCACCGCCCGACAGGGATTTTGGCTACACCTTC	CASSPPDRDFGYTF
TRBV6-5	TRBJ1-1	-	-	TGTGCCAGCAGTTTTCGTGGAGGACGGACTGAAGCTTTCTTT	CASSFRGGRTEAFF
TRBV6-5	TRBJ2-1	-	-	TGTGCCAGCAGAGCCGGGACACCCAACGGGAATGAGCAGTTCTTC	CASRAGTPNGNEQFF
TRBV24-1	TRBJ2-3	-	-	TGTGCCACCAGTGGGGGCCTGGACAGCAGCACAGATACGCAGTATTTT	CATSGGLDSSTDTQYF
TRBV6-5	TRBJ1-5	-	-	TGTGCCAGCAGTTATGGGCCCCCAAATCAGCCCCAGCATTTT	CASSYGPPNQPQHF
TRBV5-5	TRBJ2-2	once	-	TGTGCCAGCAGCCCTTGGGGGAGCCACACCGGGGAGCTGTTTTTT	CASSPWGSHTGELFF
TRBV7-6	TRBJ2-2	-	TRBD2	TGTGCCAGCACCAAAAGCCAGCTAGCGGGAGAAAAAACCGGGGAGCTGTTTTTT	CASTKSQLAGEKTGELFF
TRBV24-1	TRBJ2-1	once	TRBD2	TGTGCCACCTCGGGTGCGCGGGAGACATCCTACAATGAGCAGTTCTTC	CATSGARETSYNEQFF
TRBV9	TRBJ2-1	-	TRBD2	TGTGCCAGCAGTTTGACTAGCGGGAGTATTGAGCAGTTCTTC	CASSLTSGSIEQFF
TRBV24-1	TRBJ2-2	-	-	TGTGCCACCAGTGATTTACCCACCGGGGAGCTGTTTTTT	CATSDLPTGELFF
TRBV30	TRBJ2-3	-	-	TGTGCCTGGAGTGGGGTCCTAGGGGTGGTAGATACGCAGTATTTT	CAWSGVLGVVDTQYF
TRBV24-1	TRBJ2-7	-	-	TGTGCCACCTCGGAGGGGCTGGGGGATCAGTACTTC	CATSEGLGDQYF
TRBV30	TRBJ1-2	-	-	TGTGCCTGGGAAAGGAGTCAATATGGCTACACCTTC	CAWERSQYGYTF
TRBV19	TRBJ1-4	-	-	TGTGCCAGTAGGAGGAGGGGTGATGCAACTAATGAAAAACTGTTTTTT	CASRRRGDATNEKLFF
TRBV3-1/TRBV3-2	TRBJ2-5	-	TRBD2	TGTGCCAGCAGCCAAGGGACTAGCGGCCATCTTCAAGAGACCCAGTACTTC	CASSQGTSGHLQETQYF